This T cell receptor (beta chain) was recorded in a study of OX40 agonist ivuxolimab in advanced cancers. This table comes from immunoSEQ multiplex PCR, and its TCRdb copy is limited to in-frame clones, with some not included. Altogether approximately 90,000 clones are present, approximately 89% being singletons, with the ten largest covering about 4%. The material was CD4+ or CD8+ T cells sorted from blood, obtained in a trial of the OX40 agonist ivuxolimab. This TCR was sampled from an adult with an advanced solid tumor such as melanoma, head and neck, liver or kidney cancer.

CDR3 residues: CASSLDRENEQYF. The CDR3 nucleotides are TGTGCCAGCAGCTTAGACAGGGAGAACGAGCAGTACTTC. The chain joins TRBV7-6 to TRBJ2-7, with D possibly matching TRBD1 (6 bases). The CDR3 consists of 13 residues. Germline V gene sequence: CDR1 SGHVS, CDR2 FNYEAQ. The V and J ends lost 1 base and 5 bases respectively, with 9 bases between them.